This passage covers 10 T cell receptor beta chains from one sample sequenced in a study of cytomegalovirus exposure and HLA in healthy donors. 60 Vbeta and 13 Jbeta primers were used in PCR. Here immunoSEQ multiplex PCR was the method, and the copy in TCRdb shows in-frame clones only, minus some. In the table there are roughly 130,000 clones, approximately 82% of which are singletons. Sequencing was done on a sample of PBMCs. Every receptor here comes from a middle-aged man in good health and CMV-seronegative.

The chain employs TRBV15 and TRBJ2-7, with D possibly matching TRBD1 (6 bases). Germline V gene sequence: CDR1 LNHNV, CDR2 YYDKDF (reference sequence). The V gene lost 3 bases and the J gene lost 5 bases, with 14 bases spanning the gap. The CDR3 totals 14 residues. Here the CDR3 reads CATSSSQGYHEQYF. DNA for the CDR3: TGTGCCACCAGCAGCTCTCAGGGGTATCACGAGCAGTACTTC.

This chain joins TRBV19 and TRBJ1-3; D unresolved. Germline loops: CDR1 LNHDA, CDR2 SQIVND (reference sequence). Trimming removed 4 bases at V and 0 bases at J, with 13 bases between. There are 16 residues in the CDR3. CDR3 in DNA: TGTGCCAGTAGTACGCGTTACGGGAGCTCTGGAAACACCATATATTTT. Translating gives CASSTRYGSSGNTIYF.

This chain joins TRBV13 and TRBJ1-1, with unresolved D. Germline V gene lookup returns CDR1 PRHDT and CDR2 FYEKMQ (reference sequence). Trimming took 5 bases from V and 0 from J, leaving 7 bases between them. The CDR3 spans 13 residues. CDR3 region: CASSTRVNTEAFF. The CDR3 bases are TGTGCCAGCAGCACGCGGGTGAACACTGAAGCTTTCTTT.

The chain is built from TRBV27 and TRBJ2-3, with 7 bases matching TRBD2. J was trimmed by 4 bases and V by 2 bases; bases with no gene match: 6. CDR3 length: 15 amino acids. In germline, CDR1 is MNHEY, CDR2 SMNVEV (reference sequence). For the CDR3, the DNA is TGTGCCAGCAGTTTACCCGACGCGGGGGCAGATACGCAGTATTTT. The encoded protein is CASSLPDAGADTQYF.

The chain is built from TRBV15 and TRBJ1-5; TRBD1 is a possible D gene (6 bases). The germline gives CDR1 LNHNV, CDR2 YYDKDF (reference sequence). The CDR3 is 16 residues long. V was shortened by 1 base and J by 3 bases, with 13 bases between the two germline ends. The CDR3 reads CATSRGQGSDNQPQHF. The CDR3 DNA is TGTGCCACCAGCAGAGGGCAGGGGTCCGACAATCAGCCCCAGCATTTT.

This chain links TRBV5-8 with TRBJ2-5; D is possibly TRBD1 (5 bases). The germline V gene encodes CDR1 SGHTS and CDR2 YDEGEE. This CDR3 has 12 amino acids. Trimming left V 3 bases short and J 5 bases short, with 8 bases between. CDR3: CASSSSGETQYF. For the CDR3, the DNA is TGTGCCAGCAGCTCCTCAGGGGAGACCCAGTACTTC.

The table lists this clone with a count of one. The chain couples TRBV27 to TRBJ2-1; tentatively, D is TRBD2 (6 bases). V lost 3 bases and J 4 bases, leaving 10 bases between the germline ends. The germline V gene has CDR1 MNHEY and CDR2 SMNVEV (reference sequence). The CDR3 consists of 14 residues. The CDR3 bases are TGTGCCAGCAGTTTGAGGCGGGGATACAATGAGCAGTTCTTC. Encoded protein: CASSLRRGYNEQFF.

In its sample, this clone was seen a few times. CDR3 in amino acids: CASTPRVMNTEAFF. CDR3 DNA sequence: TGTGCTTCCACTCCGAGAGTCATGAACACTGAAGCTTTCTTT. This chain links TRBV4-2 with TRBJ1-1; no reliable D call. CDR3 size: 14 residues. CDR1 and CDR2 (germline): LGHNA, YNFKEQ.

Concerning this clone: The same CDR3 is also encoded by other DNA sequences in this sample. The chain carries TRBV18 and TRBJ1-1; the match to TRBD1 covers 7 bases. Germline CDR1 reads KGHSH; CDR2 reads LQKENI. The CDR3 contains 14 residues. The J segment lost 1 base and the V segment lost 2 bases, leaving 1 base of the junction unmatched. CDR3 DNA sequence: TGTGCCAGCTCACCAGACAGGGCGAACACTGAAGCTTTCTTT. It specifies CASSPDRANTEAFF.

To note about this clone: The same CDR3 can be traced to other DNA sequences in this sample. The CDR3 DNA is TGTGCCAGCAGCTTGGCGGGGGGGCAAGAGACCCAGTACTTC. As protein: CASSLAGGQETQYF. V gene TRBV5-4 combines with J gene TRBJ2-5; TRBD2 matches 8 bases. V lost 0 bases to trimming and J lost 2 bases; unmatched junction nucleotides: 0. This CDR3 spans 14 amino acids. Germline V gene data show CDR1 as SGHNT and CDR2 as YYREEE (reference sequence).